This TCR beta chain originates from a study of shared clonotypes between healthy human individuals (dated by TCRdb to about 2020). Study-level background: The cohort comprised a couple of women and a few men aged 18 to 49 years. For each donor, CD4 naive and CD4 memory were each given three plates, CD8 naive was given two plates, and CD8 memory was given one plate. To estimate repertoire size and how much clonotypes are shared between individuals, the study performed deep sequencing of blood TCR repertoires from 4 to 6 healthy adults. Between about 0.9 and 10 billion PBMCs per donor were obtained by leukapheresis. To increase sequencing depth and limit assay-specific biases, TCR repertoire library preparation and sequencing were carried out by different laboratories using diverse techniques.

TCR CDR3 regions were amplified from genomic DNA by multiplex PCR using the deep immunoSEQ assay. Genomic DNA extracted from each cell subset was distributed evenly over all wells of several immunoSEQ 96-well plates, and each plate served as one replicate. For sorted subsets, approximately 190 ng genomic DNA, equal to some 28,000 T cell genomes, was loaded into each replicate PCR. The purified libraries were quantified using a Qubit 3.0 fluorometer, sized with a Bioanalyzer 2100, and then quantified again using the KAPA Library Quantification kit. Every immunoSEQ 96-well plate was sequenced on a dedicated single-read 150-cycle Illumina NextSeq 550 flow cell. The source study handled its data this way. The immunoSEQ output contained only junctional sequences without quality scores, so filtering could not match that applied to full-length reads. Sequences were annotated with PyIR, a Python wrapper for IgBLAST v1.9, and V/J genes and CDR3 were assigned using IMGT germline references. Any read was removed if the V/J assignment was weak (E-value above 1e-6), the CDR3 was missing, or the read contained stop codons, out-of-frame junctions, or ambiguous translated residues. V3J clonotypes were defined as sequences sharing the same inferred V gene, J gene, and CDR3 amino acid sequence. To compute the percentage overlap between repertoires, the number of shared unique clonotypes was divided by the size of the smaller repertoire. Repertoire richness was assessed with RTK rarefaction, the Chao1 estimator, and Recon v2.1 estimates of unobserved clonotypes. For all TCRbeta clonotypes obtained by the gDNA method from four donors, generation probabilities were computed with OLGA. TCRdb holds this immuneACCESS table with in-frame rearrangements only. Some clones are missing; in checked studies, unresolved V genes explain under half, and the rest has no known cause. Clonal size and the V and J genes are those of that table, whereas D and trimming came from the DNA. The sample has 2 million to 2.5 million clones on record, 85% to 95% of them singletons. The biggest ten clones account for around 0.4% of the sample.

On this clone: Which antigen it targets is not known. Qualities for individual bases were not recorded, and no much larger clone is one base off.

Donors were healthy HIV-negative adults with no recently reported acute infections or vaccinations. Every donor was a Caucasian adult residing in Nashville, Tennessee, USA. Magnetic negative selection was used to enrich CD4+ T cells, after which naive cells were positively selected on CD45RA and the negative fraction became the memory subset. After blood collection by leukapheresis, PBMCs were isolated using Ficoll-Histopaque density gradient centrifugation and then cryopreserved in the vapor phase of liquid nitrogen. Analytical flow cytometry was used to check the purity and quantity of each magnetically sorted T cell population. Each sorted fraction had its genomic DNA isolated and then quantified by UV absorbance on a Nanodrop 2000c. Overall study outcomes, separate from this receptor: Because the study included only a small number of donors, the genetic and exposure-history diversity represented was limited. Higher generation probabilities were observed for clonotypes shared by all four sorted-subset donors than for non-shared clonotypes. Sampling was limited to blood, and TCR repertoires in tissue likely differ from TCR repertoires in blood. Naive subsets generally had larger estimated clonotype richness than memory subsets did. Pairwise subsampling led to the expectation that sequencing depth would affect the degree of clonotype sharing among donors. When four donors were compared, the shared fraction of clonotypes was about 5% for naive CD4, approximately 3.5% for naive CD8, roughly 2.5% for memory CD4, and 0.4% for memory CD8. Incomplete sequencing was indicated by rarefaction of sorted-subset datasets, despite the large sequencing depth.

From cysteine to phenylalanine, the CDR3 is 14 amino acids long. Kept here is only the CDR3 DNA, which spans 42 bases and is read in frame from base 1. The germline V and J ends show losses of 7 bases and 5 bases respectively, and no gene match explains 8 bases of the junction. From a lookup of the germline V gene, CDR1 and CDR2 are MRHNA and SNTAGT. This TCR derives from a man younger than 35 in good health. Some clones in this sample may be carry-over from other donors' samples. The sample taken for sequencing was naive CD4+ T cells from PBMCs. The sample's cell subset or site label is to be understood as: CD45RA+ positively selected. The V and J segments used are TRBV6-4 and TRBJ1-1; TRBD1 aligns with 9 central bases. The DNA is TGTGCCAGCAAACGTAGACAGGGGGTTACTGAAGCTTTCTTT. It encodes CASKRRQGVTEAFF.